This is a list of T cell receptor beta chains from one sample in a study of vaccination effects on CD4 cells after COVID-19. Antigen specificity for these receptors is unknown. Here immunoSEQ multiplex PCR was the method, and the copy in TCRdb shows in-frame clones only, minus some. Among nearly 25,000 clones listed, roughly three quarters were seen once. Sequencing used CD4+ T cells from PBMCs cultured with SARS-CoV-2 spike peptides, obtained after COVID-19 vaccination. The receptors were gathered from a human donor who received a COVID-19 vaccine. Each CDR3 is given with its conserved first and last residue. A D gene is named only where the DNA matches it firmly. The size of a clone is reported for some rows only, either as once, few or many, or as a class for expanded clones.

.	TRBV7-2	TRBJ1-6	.	CASSFSNSPLHF	TGTGCCAGCAGCTTCAGTAATTCACCCCTCCACTTT
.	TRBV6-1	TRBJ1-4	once	CASSEAGRVANEKLFF	TGTGCCAGCAGTGAAGCGGGCAGGGTTGCTAATGAAAAACTGTTTTTT
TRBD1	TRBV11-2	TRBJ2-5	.	CASSKRQGETQYF	TGTGCCAGCAGCAAACGACAGGGGGAGACCCAGTACTTC
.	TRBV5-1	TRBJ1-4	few	CASSPRGKNEKLFF	TGCGCCAGCAGCCCTCGAGGAAAGAATGAAAAACTGTTTTTT
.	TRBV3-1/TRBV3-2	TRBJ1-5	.	CASSQDSGGQPQHF	TGTGCCAGCAGCCAAGATTCAGGCGGACAGCCCCAGCATTTT
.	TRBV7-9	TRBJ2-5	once	CASSLALWGRETQYF	TGTGCCAGCAGCTTAGCTCTGTGGGGTAGGGAGACCCAGTACTTC
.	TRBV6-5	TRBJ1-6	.	CASSYSTVYNSPLHF	TGTGCCAGCAGTTACTCGACAGTGTATAATTCACCCCTCCACTTT
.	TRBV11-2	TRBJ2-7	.	CASSLYRVVDEQYF	TGTGCCAGCAGCTTATACAGGGTTGTCGACGAGCAGTACTTC
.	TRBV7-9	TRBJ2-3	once	CASSPGAATSTDTQYF	TGTGCCAGCAGCCCGGGGGCAGCGACTAGCACAGATACGCAGTATTTT
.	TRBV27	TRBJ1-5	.	CASNAQGPHQPQHF	TGTGCCAGCAACGCCCAGGGACCCCATCAGCCCCAGCATTTT
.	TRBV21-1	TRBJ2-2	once	CASSKGQGTNTGELFF	TGTGCCAGCAGCAAAGGTCAGGGGACCAACACCGGGGAGCTGTTTTTT
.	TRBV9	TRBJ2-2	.	CASSVMGANTGELFF	TGTGCCAGCAGCGTCATGGGGGCGAACACCGGGGAGCTGTTTTTT
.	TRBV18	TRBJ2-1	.	CASSLGTGSSGRINEQFF	TGTGCCAGCTCACTAGGGACAGGAAGTAGCGGGAGAATCAATGAGCAGTTCTTC
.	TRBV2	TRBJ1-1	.	CASRGPGLQGSTEAFF	TGTGCCAGCAGGGGCCCGGGTTTGCAGGGCTCCACTGAAGCTTTCTTT
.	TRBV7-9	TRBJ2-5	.	CASSWGGRETQYF	TGTGCCAGCAGCTGGGGGGGGCGAGAGACCCAGTACTTC
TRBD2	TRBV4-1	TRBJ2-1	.	CASRGLANYNEQFF	TGCGCCAGCAGGGGACTAGCGAACTACAATGAGCAGTTCTTC
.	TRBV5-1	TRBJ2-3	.	CASSSAGSTDTQYF	TGCGCCAGCAGCTCGGCGGGGTCTACAGATACGCAGTATTTT
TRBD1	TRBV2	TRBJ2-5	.	CASSESHRGETQYF	TGTGCCAGCAGTGAATCCCACAGGGGCGAGACCCAGTACTTC
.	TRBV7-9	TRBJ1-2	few	CASSLGGSYGYTF	TGTGCCAGCAGCCTAGGGGGTTCCTATGGCTACACCTTC
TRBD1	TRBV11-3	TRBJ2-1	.	CASSSTGGRDEQFF	TGTGCCAGCAGCTCGACAGGGGGCCGGGATGAGCAGTTCTTC